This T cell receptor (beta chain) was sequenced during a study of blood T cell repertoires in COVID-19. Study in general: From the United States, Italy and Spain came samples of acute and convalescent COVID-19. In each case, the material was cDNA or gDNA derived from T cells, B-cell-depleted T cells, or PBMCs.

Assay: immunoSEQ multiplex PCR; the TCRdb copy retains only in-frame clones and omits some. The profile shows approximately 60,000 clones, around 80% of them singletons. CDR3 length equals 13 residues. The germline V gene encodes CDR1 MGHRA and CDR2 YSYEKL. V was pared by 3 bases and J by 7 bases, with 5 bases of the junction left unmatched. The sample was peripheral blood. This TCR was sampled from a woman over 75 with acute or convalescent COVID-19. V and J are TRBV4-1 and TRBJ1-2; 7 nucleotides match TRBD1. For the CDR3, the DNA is TGCGCCAGCAGCCACGACAGGGCTCTTGGCTACACCTTC. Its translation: CASSHDRALGYTF.